The 28 T cell receptor beta chains in this list originate from one sample, sequenced in a study of sequential checkpoint blockade in melanoma (dated by TCRdb to between 2018 and 2021). Interpreted using the paper, the treatment or condition label stands for: randomized to nivolumab then ipilimumab (arm A) or the reverse (arm B). To prepare the library, the immunoSEQ multiplex PCR assay was applied. TCRdb stores this immuneACCESS table with in-frame sequences only. Part of the clones is absent; in the studies checked, under half of the shortfall reflects unresolved V genes, and no reason is known for the rest. This sample gives approximately 10,000 clones in total; approximately 70% of them show up just once. The ten top clones hold about 18% of the sample. The starting material was CD8+ T cells sorted from blood (inferred from file names), obtained from a patient given nivolumab and ipilimumab in sequence. These TCRs come from a human donor with melanoma.

The rearrangement links TRBV5-6 to TRBJ2-7; D possibly corresponds to TRBD1 (6 bases). Germline CDR1 SGHDT, CDR2 YYEEEE. This CDR3 spans 15 amino acids. The V end lost 1 base, the J end lost 2 bases, and 13 bases lay between the germline ends. The CDR3 bases are TGTGCCAGCAGCTTGCCCTCCGGGACACCCTACGAGCAGTACTTC. It specifies CASSLPSGTPYEQYF.

The genes are TRBV6-5 and TRBJ1-2; no clear D. There are 14 residues in the CDR3. V was clipped by 0 bases and J by 5 bases, with 10 bases between them. Germline V gene lookup returns CDR1 MNHEY and CDR2 SVGAGI. CDR3: CASSYSNAGYGYTF. The CDR3 nucleotides are TGTGCCAGCAGTTACTCGAACGCAGGATATGGCTACACCTTC.

The chain recombines TRBV4-1 with TRBJ2-7; D possibly corresponds to TRBD2 (5 bases). The germline gives CDR1 MGHRA, CDR2 YSYEKL. V lost 1 base, J lost 1 base, and 14 bases lay in between. The CDR3 is 16 residues long. DNA for the CDR3: TGCGCCAGCAGCCAAGCGCGGACGGGGAAGTCCTACGAGCAGTACTTC. It encodes CASSQARTGKSYEQYF.

This chain links TRBV6-1 with TRBJ2-4; TRBD1 matches at 9 bases. The CDR3 sequence is 15 residues long. With V trimmed by 6 bases and J by 7 bases, 10 bases remained unmatched. Germline V gene sequence: CDR1 MNHNS, CDR2 SASEGT. The chain's CDR3 is CASRGGQGLNNIQYF. CDR3 sequence (DNA): TGTGCCAGCAGGGGGGGACAGGGATTAAATAACATTCAGTACTTC.

Concerning this clone itself: Other DNA variants within this sample encode the same CDR3. The V and J genes are TRBV7-9 and TRBJ2-3; TRBD2 might be the D (5 bases). Germline-derived CDR1 and CDR2 are SEHNR and FQNEAQ (reference sequence). The ends were cut back, 3 bases at V and 0 bases at J, with 10 bases in the middle. The CDR3 covers 15 residues. DNA of the CDR3: TGTGCCAGCAGCTTGCCGGGGATAAGCACAGATACGCAGTATTTT. Translating it yields CASSLPGISTDTQYF.

The genes are TRBV7-8 and TRBJ2-7; 12 positions agree with TRBD2. This CDR3 has 16 residues. With V trimmed by 1 base and J by 3 bases, 4 bases remained unmatched. Germline loops: CDR1 SGHVS, CDR2 FQNEAQ. Written as DNA, the CDR3 is TGTGCCAGCAGCTTAGTACTAGCGGGAGGAAACTACGAGCAGTACTTC. Translating gives CASSLVLAGGNYEQYF.

The chain recombines TRBV2 with TRBJ2-5; the D gene is possibly TRBD1 (5 bases). The V and J ends lost 3 bases and 5 bases respectively, with 16 bases between them. CDR1 is SNHLY, CDR2 FYNNEI, per germline. This CDR3 has 15 amino acids. The CDR3 reads CASSEIQGGGETQYF. The CDR3 coding sequence is TGTGCCAGCAGTGAGATCCAGGGTGGTGGCGAGACCCAGTACTTC.

Turning to this clone: This sequence is one base from a far larger clone and is likely a read error. The same CDR3 also results from other DNA sequences found in this sample. The V call is TRBV18, the J call TRBJ2-7; D is possibly TRBD2 (6 bases). Trimming pared 0 bases from V and 6 bases from J, leaving 9 bases between. There are 13 residues in the CDR3. Germline-derived CDR1 and CDR2 are KGHSH and LQKENI. CDR3 amino acids: CASSPPGDFEQYF. The CDR3 nucleotides are TGTGCCAGCTCACCACCCGGGGACTTCGAGCAGTACTTC.

This clone was counted only a few times. V and J are TRBV28 and TRBJ2-7, with 7 bases identical to TRBD2. This CDR3 comprises 14 residues. Germline V lookup: CDR1 MDHEN, CDR2 SYDVKM. The J segment lost 3 bases and the V segment lost 2 bases, leaving 4 bases of the junction unmatched. The CDR3 sequence: CASSLGGGSYEQYF. In DNA, the CDR3 is TGTGCCAGCAGTTTAGGCGGGGGAAGCTACGAGCAGTACTTC. The complete variable domain, with remaining parts taken from reference TRBV28 and TRBJ2-7, reads DVKVTQSSRYLVKRTGEKVFLECVQDMDHENMFWYRQDPGLGLRLIYFSYDVKMKEKGDIPEGYSVSREKKERFSLILESASTNQTSMYLCASSLGGGSYEQYFGPGTRLTVT.

J is TRBJ1-2 and V is TRBV29-1; 10 nucleotides match TRBD1. Germline assignment: CDR1 SQVTM and CDR2 ANQGSEA. Unmatched junction bases numbered 2, after V lost 6 bases and J lost 7 bases. This CDR3 comprises 11 residues. CDR3 protein: CSVGTGAGYTF. The CDR3 DNA sequence: TGCAGCGTGGGGACAGGGGCTGGCTACACCTTC.

The chain couples TRBV7-9 to TRBJ2-3; 7 bases map to TRBD1. Germline trimming cut 6 bases from V and 0 bases from J; bases unmatched to any gene: 6. Germline V lookup: CDR1 SEHNR, CDR2 FQNEAQ (reference sequence). This CDR3 has 15 amino acids. In DNA form, the CDR3 reads TGTGCCAGCAGTCCACCGGGACAGAGCACAGATACGCAGTATTTT. Protein sequence: CASSPPGQSTDTQYF.

The rearrangement joins TRBV6-1 to TRBJ1-3; D gene unclear. Trimming stripped 1 base from V and 0 bases from J, with 10 bases between. Germline lookup yields CDR1 MNHNS and CDR2 SASEGT. CDR3 length: 16 residues. The CDR3 is CASSEVGSYSGNTIYF. The CDR3 DNA follows: TGTGCCAGCAGTGAAGTGGGCTCGTACTCTGGAAACACCATATATTTT.

The gene calls are TRBV25-1 and TRBJ1-4, with TRBD1 as a possible D gene (6 bases). The germline V and J ends were trimmed by 6 bases and 8 bases, with 10 bases remaining between them. The CDR3 is made up of 12 amino acids. CDR1 is MGHDK and CDR2 is SYGVNS in the germline V gene. This CDR3 is CASRQGPEKLFF. The CDR3 DNA reads TGTGCCAGCAGACAGGGCCCCGAAAAACTGTTTTTT.

The chain uses TRBV4-1 and TRBJ1-6; TRBD1 aligns across 7 bases. V lost 3 bases to trimming and J lost 9 bases; unmatched junction nucleotides: 17. Germline CDR1 MGHRA, CDR2 YSYEKL. This CDR3 has 18 amino acids. This CDR3 is CASSQLAARDRGGSPLHF. In nucleotides, the CDR3 is TGCGCCAGCAGCCAGTTGGCCGCACGGGACAGAGGGGGTTCACCCCTCCACTTT.

The rearrangement joins TRBV7-9 to TRBJ2-5; the D gene is possibly TRBD2 (6 bases). The CDR3 runs to 15 residues. Germline loops: CDR1 SEHNR, CDR2 FQNEAQ (reference sequence). The V end was cut by 5 bases, the J end by 1 base, with 14 bases between. CDR3 nucleotide sequence: TGTGCCAGCAGCCAAAACAGCGGGTCCCAAGAGACCCAGTACTTC. This gives the protein CASSQNSGSQETQYF.

The count of this clone is one. The rearrangement uses TRBV13 and TRBJ2-5; tentatively, D is TRBD2 (7 bases). The CDR3 spans 15 residues. Germline values: CDR1 PRHDT, CDR2 FYEKMQ (reference sequence). Trimming left V 4 bases short and J 5 bases short, with 17 bases between. CDR3 sequence (DNA): TGTGCCAGCAGCTCTAAGGGGGGGGCACGGGAGACCCAGTACTTC. This sequence encodes CASSSKGGARETQYF.

The gene calls are TRBV11-2 and TRBJ2-7, with a weak D call TRBD2 (5 bases). The CDR3 length is 15 residues. The ends were cut back, 0 bases at V and 3 bases at J, with 12 bases in the middle. Germline CDR1 SGHAT, CDR2 FQNNGV. The DNA for the CDR3 is TGTGCCAGCAGCTTAGATCTCGGACTCGTCTACGAGCAGTACTTC. Translation gives CASSLDLGLVYEQYF.

This clone has only a few counts. The chain employs TRBV27 and TRBJ2-1, with D perhaps TRBD2 (6 bases). Trimming took off 4 bases at V and 5 bases at J, with 12 bases between the two ends. CDR3 length equals 14 residues. Germline CDR1 reads MNHEY; CDR2 reads SMNVEV (reference sequence). CDR3 nucleotide sequence: TGTGCCAGCAGTTCGGGACTCAAGGACAATGAGCAGTTCTTC. This translates into CASSSGLKDNEQFF.

The chain carries TRBV9 and TRBJ1-1; D gene ambiguous. V shed 4 bases and J shed 0 bases, with 13 bases lying between them. The CDR3 runs 15 residues. Germline V lookup: CDR1 SGDLS, CDR2 YYNGEE. This chain's CDR3 is CASSPRGRMNTEAFF. The CDR3, as DNA: TGTGCCAGCAGCCCCCGCGGCCGCATGAACACTGAAGCTTTCTTT.

Comment on this clone: The sample holds other DNA sequences that translate to the same CDR3. The V gene is TRBV7-9, the J gene TRBJ2-3, with a tentative D call TRBD2 (5 bases). Germline CDR1 SEHNR, CDR2 FQNEAQ (reference sequence). CDR3 length: 15 amino acids. The V end was cut by 6 bases, the J end by 0 bases, with 13 bases between. CDR3 sequence: CASSPPGISTDTQYF. The DNA of the CDR3 is TGTGCCAGCAGTCCTCCGGGGATTAGCACAGATACGCAGTATTTT. Drawing the rest from reference TRBV7-9 and TRBJ2-3, the complete variable domain is DTGVSQNPRHKITKRGQNVTFRCDPISEHNRLYWYRQTLGQGPEFLTYFQNEAQLEKSRLLSDRFSAERPKGSFSTLEIQRTEQGDSAMYLCASSPPGISTDTQYFGPGTRLTVL.

The V gene is TRBV7-8, the J gene TRBJ1-5; weak D call: TRBD1 (5 bases). The germline V gene encodes CDR1 SGHVS and CDR2 FQNEAQ. This CDR3 is built from 14 residues. V was pared by 5 bases and J by 6 bases, with 14 bases between. This CDR3 reads CASSPGTGPQPQHF. Here the CDR3 DNA reads TGTGCCAGCAGCCCCGGAACAGGTCCTCAGCCCCAGCATTTT. Supplemented by reference TRBV7-8 and TRBJ1-5, the full variable domain reads GAGVSQSPRYKVAKRGQDVALRCDPISGHVSLFWYQQALGQGPEFLTYFQNEAQLDKSGLPSDRFFAERPEGSVSTLKIQRTQQEDSAVYLCASSPGTGPQPQHFGDGTRLSIL.

This chain links TRBV10-3 with TRBJ1-5; no reliable D call. Germline CDR1 ENHRY, CDR2 SYGVKD. V lost 4 bases to trimming and J lost 5 bases, with 6 bases between them. The CDR3 is 12 residues long. The chain's CDR3 is CAISAPDQPQHF. The DNA for the CDR3 is TGTGCCATCAGTGCCCCAGATCAGCCCCAGCATTTT.

This chain connects TRBV9 to TRBJ1-2; a possible D gene is TRBD1 (6 bases). The V gene's germline CDR1 is SGDLS and CDR2 YYNGEE. The CDR3 is made up of 15 amino acids. Trimming left V 4 bases short and J 2 bases short, with 15 bases between. CDR3 region: CASSPFSGTNYGYTF. Written as DNA, the CDR3 is TGTGCCAGCAGCCCCTTTTCGGGGACAAACTATGGCTACACCTTC.

V is TRBV27 and J is TRBJ2-3, with TRBD1 matching 8 bases. Germline CDR1 is MNHEY and CDR2 is SMNVEV (reference sequence). The trim removed 0 bases at V and 2 bases at J, leaving 10 bases unmatched. CDR3 length: 18 amino acids. CDR3 amino acids: CASSLSATGTGPTDTQYF. The CDR3 DNA follows: TGTGCCAGCAGTTTATCGGCAACTGGGACAGGCCCCACAGATACGCAGTATTTT.

The genes are TRBV15 and TRBJ2-7; the match to TRBD1 covers 8 bases. The CDR3 is 17 amino acids. V lost 4 bases and J lost 2; bases outside the gene matches: 13. Germline V gene data show CDR1 as LNHNV and CDR2 as YYDKDF (reference sequence). The chain's CDR3 is CATSTPRTGSNPYEQYF. The CDR3 DNA reads TGTGCCACCAGCACCCCCCGGACAGGGAGCAATCCCTACGAGCAGTACTTC.

This clone was seen a single time. The gene calls are TRBV27 and TRBJ2-1; the match to TRBD2 covers 10 bases. CDR1 and CDR2 (germline): MNHEY, SMNVEV (reference sequence). V shed 5 bases, J shed 2 bases, and the junction held 12 bases outside the gene matches. CDR3 length equals 18 residues. The CDR3 sequence is CASSILAGKAVTYNEQFF. CDR3 DNA: TGTGCCAGCAGTATACTAGCGGGAAAGGCGGTCACCTACAATGAGCAGTTCTTC.

The chain carries TRBV9 and TRBJ1-2; D not resolved. Trimming cost V 4 bases and J 3 bases, with 7 bases left between them. CDR3 length equals 12 residues. From germline, CDR1 is SGDLS and CDR2 YYNGEE. In DNA form, the CDR3 reads TGTGCCAGCAGCCACGGGGACTATGGCTACACCTTC. Its translation is CASSHGDYGYTF.

The V and J genes are TRBV7-8 and TRBJ2-2; 13 bases align to TRBD2. V trimming: 5 bases; J trimming: 6 bases; junction bases outside the gene matches: 6. Per germline, CDR1 SGHVS and CDR2 FQNEAQ. The CDR3 sequence is 16 residues long. The chain's CDR3 is CASSGLAGDRAGELFF. CDR3 sequence (DNA): TGTGCCAGCAGCGGACTAGCGGGGGATCGGGCCGGGGAGCTGTTTTTT.